These 21 T cell receptor beta chains were sequenced from one sample in a study of Ad26.COV2.S vaccination and SARS-CoV-2 variants. Only in-frame clones appear in the TCRdb table, and some are missing; sequencing was by immunoSEQ multiplex PCR. The sample carries about 390,000 clones, less than 90% recorded once. Treatment defined: 15 to 20 received Ad26.COV2.S at low or high dose, single or two shots; 5 received placebo; per-sample allocation not given. The study sampled participants on day 63 after the first vaccine or placebo injection. Sequenced material: peripheral blood, taken in a trial of Ad26.COV2.S vaccine versus placebo. These receptors were taken from a person between 18 and 60 years old who received the Ad26.COV2.S COVID-19 vaccine or a placebo.

This chain joins TRBV3-1 (or the pseudogene TRBV3-2) and TRBJ1-1; 8 bases line up with TRBD1. J lost 4 bases, V lost 4 bases, and 2 bases had no gene match. Germline V gene sequence: CDR1 LGHDT, CDR2 YNNKEL (reference sequence). The CDR3 has 13 amino acids. CDR3: CASSRDRGTEAFF. The CDR3 DNA reads as TGTGCCAGCAGCCGCGACAGGGGCACTGAAGCTTTCTTT.

Of note for this clone: Other DNA sequences in the same sample also yield this CDR3. This chain uses TRBV29-1 with TRBJ1-2; maybe TRBD1 (6 bases). Trimming left V 5 bases short and J 8 bases short, with 12 bases between. The CDR3 is 11 residues long. Germline CDR1 is SQVTM and CDR2 is ANQGSEA. The DNA of the CDR3 is TGCAGCGTTTACAGGGAAGGCGGCTACACCTTC. Protein sequence: CSVYREGGYTF.

The CDR3 DNA follows: TGTGCCAGCAATGAGGGGCGACCTGGGTATGGCTACACCTTC. Amino acids: CASNEGRPGYGYTF. The genes are TRBV11-2 and TRBJ1-2; D may be TRBD1 (5 bases). Germline lookup yields CDR1 SGHAT and CDR2 FQNNGV. V was clipped by 7 bases and J by 5 bases, with 17 bases between them. The CDR3 runs 14 residues.

The chain recombines TRBV27 with TRBJ2-7, with 10 positions matching TRBD2. Looked up from germline, CDR1 is MNHEY and CDR2 is SMNVEV (reference sequence). After removal of 5 bases from V and 3 bases from J, the junction contained 7 bases not matched to a gene. CDR3 length equals 15 residues. The CDR3 reads CASSPGLAELYEQYF. In DNA, the CDR3 is TGTGCCAGCAGTCCCGGACTAGCGGAACTCTACGAGCAGTACTTC.

This clone was seen a single time. The chain uses TRBV6-4 and TRBJ2-3; 9 bases agree with TRBD1. Trimming cost V 5 bases and J 4 bases; bases outside gene matches: 4. The CDR3 consists of 14 residues. The germline gives CDR1 MRHNA, CDR2 SNTAGT. The CDR3 spells CASSKRQGADTQYF. CDR3 nucleotide sequence: TGTGCCAGCAGTAAGAGACAGGGGGCAGATACGCAGTATTTT.

The rearrangement links TRBV4-1 to TRBJ2-7; 10 bases map to TRBD2. Trimming at V came to 1 base and at J to 3 bases, leaving 3 bases not matched to a gene. The CDR3 consists of 15 residues. Germline assignment: CDR1 MGHRA and CDR2 YSYEKL. The CDR3 sequence: CASSQGTSGHYEQYF. The CDR3 nucleotides read TGCGCCAGCAGCCAAGGGACTAGCGGTCACTACGAGCAGTACTTC.

The chain has TRBV10-3 and TRBJ1-1; the D gene is possibly TRBD1 (6 bases). From germline, CDR1 is ENHRY and CDR2 SYGVKD. Trimming stripped 3 bases from V and 6 bases from J, with 14 bases between. The CDR3 contains 14 residues. The CDR3 protein is CAISEGSGDPEAFF. The DNA of the CDR3 is TGTGCCATCAGTGAAGGATCAGGGGACCCTGAAGCTTTCTTT.

The chain couples TRBV6-6 to TRBJ2-7; TRBD2 matches at 7 bases. V shed 0 bases and J 2 bases; nucleotides not matched to a gene: 1. This CDR3 region has 14 residues. Germline CDR1 and CDR2: MNHNY and SVGAGI (reference sequence). The CDR3 DNA follows: TGTGCCAGCAGTTACTCCCGGGGGGCCTACGAGCAGTACTTC. This gives the protein CASSYSRGAYEQYF.

This clone showed up just a few times. The V and J genes are TRBV4-1 and TRBJ1-2, with D unclear. The CDR3 has 13 residues. V lost 2 bases, J lost 6 bases, and 10 bases lay in between. CDR1 and CDR2 (germline): MGHRA, YSYEKL. The CDR3 is CASSQLEVDGYTF. The CDR3 DNA reads as TGCGCCAGCAGCCAATTAGAGGTTGATGGCTACACCTTC.

The V and J genes are TRBV2 and TRBJ1-6, with TRBD1 as a possible D gene (5 bases). Germline V gives CDR1 SNHLY, CDR2 FYNNEI. Trimming shortened V by 3 bases and J by 9 bases, and 15 bases separated the two germline ends. The CDR3 length is 15 residues. The DNA for the CDR3 is TGTGCCAGCAGTGACGGGTCAGGGTTGGTTTCACCCCTCCACTTT. Its protein is CASSDGSGLVSPLHF.

This chain links TRBV2 with TRBJ1-3; 7 bases are shared with TRBD1. The CDR3 totals 15 residues. Germline trimming cut 2 bases from V and 3 bases from J; bases unmatched to any gene: 4. The germline V gene has CDR1 SNHLY and CDR2 FYNNEI. In nucleotides, the CDR3 is TGTGCCAGCAGTGAAAAGGGGGCGAATGGAAACACCATATATTTT. Its translation: CASSEKGANGNTIYF.

V usage is TRBV5-6 and J usage is TRBJ1-2, with D perhaps matching TRBD1 (5 bases). CDR3 length equals 16 residues. The V end lost 0 bases, the J end lost 1 base, and 13 bases lay between the germline ends. Germline lookup yields CDR1 SGHDT and CDR2 YYEEEE. The CDR3 reads CASSLVGLNFNYGYTF. The CDR3 nucleotides read TGTGCCAGCAGCTTGGTGGGGCTAAACTTTAACTATGGCTACACCTTC. Drawing the rest from reference TRBV5-6 and TRBJ1-2, the complete variable domain is DAGVTQSPTHLIKTRGQQVTLRCSPKSGHDTVSWYQQALGQGPQFIFQYYEEEERQRGNFPDRFSGHQFPNYSSELNVNALLLGDSALYLCASSLVGLNFNYGYTFGSGTRLTVV.

This clone was detected only a few times. This sample also contains other DNA sequences that code for the same CDR3. V and J are TRBV20-1 and TRBJ1-2; D is unclear. Germline CDR1 and CDR2: DFQATT and SNEGSKA (reference sequence). The CDR3 runs to 11 residues. The V end was cut by 0 bases, the J end by 4 bases, with 3 bases between. The CDR3 DNA sequence: TGCAGTGCTAGAGATGGCTATGGCTACACCTTC. The encoded protein is CSARDGYGYTF.

V and J are TRBV6-4 and TRBJ2-3; no clear D. CDR3 length equals 15 residues. Germline V gene sequence: CDR1 MRHNA, CDR2 SNTAGT. Trimming removed 5 bases at V and 0 bases at J, with 12 bases between. For the CDR3, the DNA is TGTGCCAGCAGTCCTCACTCCGTAAGCACAGATACGCAGTATTTT. It is translated as CASSPHSVSTDTQYF.

The genes are TRBV6-5 and TRBJ1-1; TRBD1 agrees at 7 bases. This CDR3 is 13 amino acids long. Losses at the gene ends were 6 bases for V and 4 bases for J; bases not matched to a gene: 5. Germline V gene lookup returns CDR1 MNHEY and CDR2 SVGAGI. In DNA, the CDR3 is TGTGCCAGCAGCCGATCAGGGGGCACTGAAGCTTTCTTT. Protein product: CASSRSGGTEAFF.

This clone was observed a single time. The V and J genes are TRBV9 and TRBJ2-1; possible D gene TRBD2, 6 bases. Trimming shortened V by 0 bases and J by 3 bases, and 16 bases separated the two germline ends. Germline V gene lookup returns CDR1 SGDLS and CDR2 YYNGEE. The length of the CDR3 is 17 residues. The CDR3 sequence is CASSVDGGASVYNEQFF. CDR3 DNA sequence: TGTGCCAGCAGCGTAGACGGCGGGGCTTCCGTCTACAATGAGCAGTTCTTC.

The CDR3 nucleotides read TGTGCCAGCAGCCACCTAGCCCCCCTAGCGGTCCAAGGGGATACGCAGTATTTT. Translating gives CASSHLAPLAVQGDTQYF. The chain joins TRBV3-1 (or the pseudogene TRBV3-2) to TRBJ2-3; 7 positions match TRBD2. From germline, CDR1 is LGHDT and CDR2 YNNKEL (reference sequence). Germline trimming cut 3 bases from V and 6 bases from J; bases unmatched to any gene: 18. This CDR3 region has 18 residues.

The chain couples TRBV5-1 to TRBJ2-7; tentative D call: TRBD2 (5 bases). The CDR3 sequence is 12 residues long. Germline assignment: CDR1 SGHRS and CDR2 YFSETQ. Trimming removed 3 bases from V and 5 bases from J, with 9 bases in between. The chain's CDR3 is CASSSGLDEQYF. CDR3 coding DNA: TGCGCCAGCAGCTCAGGACTCGACGAGCAGTACTTC.

As DNA, the CDR3 is TGTGCCAGCAGTCCAACCGGGACAGGGATGAATGGAAACACCATATATTTT. Translated, it gives CASSPTGTGMNGNTIYF. The chain is built from TRBV6-6 and TRBJ1-3; TRBD1 matches at 9 bases. J was trimmed by 3 bases and V by 5 bases; bases with no gene match: 11. CDR1 and CDR2 from the germline V gene are MNHNY and SVGAGI (reference sequence). The CDR3 contains 17 residues.

This clone occurred once. CDR3 nucleotides: TGTGCCAGCATCTCGCTAGCGGGGGCCCAAGAGACCCAGTACTTC. Translated, it gives CASISLAGAQETQYF. The rearrangement joins TRBV28 to TRBJ2-5; 10 bases match TRBD2. The germline CDR1 and CDR2 sequences are MDHEN and SYDVKM. The J segment lost 1 base and the V segment lost 7 bases, leaving 6 bases of the junction unmatched. This CDR3 spans 15 amino acids. Full variable domain (outside the CDR3, taken from reference TRBV28 and TRBJ2-5): DVKVTQSSRYLVKRTGEKVFLECVQDMDHENMFWYRQDPGLGLRLIYFSYDVKMKEKGDIPEGYSVSREKKERFSLILESASTNQTSMYLCASISLAGAQETQYFGPGTRLLVL.

This chain uses TRBV19 with TRBJ1-4; 7 nucleotides agree with TRBD1. V dropped 5 bases and J dropped 3; count of bases not matched to a gene: 6. CDR3 size: 15 residues. CDR1 is LNHDA and CDR2 is SQIVND in the germline V gene (reference sequence). The CDR3 protein is CASSQGQSANEKLFF. CDR3 nucleotides: TGTGCCAGTAGTCAGGGACAGTCAGCTAATGAAAAACTGTTTTTT.